Described below is a single TCR beta chain sequence and its context. Its antigen is not known. The study ran the assay at deep level. The data were produced by immunoSEQ multiplex PCR, yet TCRdb's version contains in-frame clones alone and is incomplete. The data show about 820,000 clones, almost 95% seen once. The data belong to a study of shared clonotypes between healthy human individuals. In the study overall: Participating donors consisted of two women and a few men aged 18 to 49.

Germline CDR1 SGHNT, CDR2 YYREEE (reference sequence). V was trimmed by 0 bases and J by 4 bases, leaving 17 bases between them. The CDR3 length is 16 residues. CD8 cells regarded as naive lacked CD45RO, were positively chosen for CCR7, and omitted terminally differentiated effector memory CD45RA+ cells. Study-wide results and limits: Incompleteness in sorted-subset sequencing, despite large depth, was shown by rarefaction. Unshared clonotypes carried lower generation probabilities than those common to all four donors.

Specimen: naive CD8+ T cells sorted from blood. This TCR came from a man in his thirties or forties in good health. The J gene is TRBJ2-7, the V gene TRBV5-4; D possibly corresponds to TRBD2 (6 bases). For the CDR3, the DNA is TGTGCCAGCAGCTTGGACCTAGCGTACTTCGGGTACGAGCAGTACTTC. Its translation: CASSLDLAYFGYEQYF.